This T cell receptor (beta chain) was sequenced during a study of blood T cell repertoires in COVID-19. Study as a whole: Donors in the United States, Italy and Spain gave samples during acute or convalescent COVID-19. Sources were T cells, B-cell-depleted T cells, or PBMCs; the material itself was cDNA or gDNA.

Authors' data handling: Amplifying reference gene primers gave estimates of nucleated cell counts. Profiled with immunoSEQ multiplex PCR; TCRdb holds only in-frame clones, not every one. V and J calls and clone size come straight from that table; D and trimming were deduced from the DNA. This sample has under 150,000 clones; approximately 82% occur once, and the top ten carry around 2.3%. The CDR3 runs to 15 residues. V was trimmed by 0 bases and J by 0 bases, leaving 8 bases between them. Germline V gene sequence: CDR1 LGHDT, CDR2 YNNKEL (reference sequence). The sample comprised peripheral blood. J is TRBJ1-1 and V is TRBV3-1 (or the pseudogene TRBV3-2); maybe TRBD1 (6 bases). This TCR came from a man younger than 45 with acute or convalescent COVID-19. CDR3 coding DNA: TGTGCCAGCAGCCAAGAACAGGGAATGAACACTGAAGCTTTCTTT. Protein sequence: CASSQEQGMNTEAFF.